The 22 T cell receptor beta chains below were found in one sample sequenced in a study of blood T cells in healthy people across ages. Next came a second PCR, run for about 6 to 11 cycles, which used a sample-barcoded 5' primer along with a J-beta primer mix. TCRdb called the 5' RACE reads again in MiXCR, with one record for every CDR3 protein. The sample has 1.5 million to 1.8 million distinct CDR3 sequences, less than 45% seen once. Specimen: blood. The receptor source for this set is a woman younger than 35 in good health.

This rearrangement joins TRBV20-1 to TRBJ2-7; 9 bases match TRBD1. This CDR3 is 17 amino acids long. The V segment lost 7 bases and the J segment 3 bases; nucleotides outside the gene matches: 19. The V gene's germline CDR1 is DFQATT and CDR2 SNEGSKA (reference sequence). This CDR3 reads CSGLSGQGASLRYEQYF. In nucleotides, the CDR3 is TGCAGTGGGTTGTCGGGACAGGGCGCTTCGCTACGCTACGAGCAGTACTTC.

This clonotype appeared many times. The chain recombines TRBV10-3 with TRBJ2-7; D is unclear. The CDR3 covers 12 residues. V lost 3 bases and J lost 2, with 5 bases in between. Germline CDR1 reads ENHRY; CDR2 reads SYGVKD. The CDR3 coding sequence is TGTGCCATCAGTGACGGAACCTACGAGCAGTACTTC. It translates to CAISDGTYEQYF.

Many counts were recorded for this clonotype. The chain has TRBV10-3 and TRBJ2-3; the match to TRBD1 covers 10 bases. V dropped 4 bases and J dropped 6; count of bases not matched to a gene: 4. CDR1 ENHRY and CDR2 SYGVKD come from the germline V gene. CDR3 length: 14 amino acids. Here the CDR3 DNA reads TGTGCCATCAGTGTGGGACAGGGGATGGATACGCAGTATTTT. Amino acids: CAISVGQGMDTQYF.

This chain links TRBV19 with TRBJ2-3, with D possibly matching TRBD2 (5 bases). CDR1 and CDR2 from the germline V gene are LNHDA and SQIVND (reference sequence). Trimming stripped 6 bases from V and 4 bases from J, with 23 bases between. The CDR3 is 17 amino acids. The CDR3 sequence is CASRDREGSLKADTQYF. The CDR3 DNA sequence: TGTGCCAGTAGGGATAGAGAGGGCAGCCTGAAGGCAGATACGCAGTATTTT.

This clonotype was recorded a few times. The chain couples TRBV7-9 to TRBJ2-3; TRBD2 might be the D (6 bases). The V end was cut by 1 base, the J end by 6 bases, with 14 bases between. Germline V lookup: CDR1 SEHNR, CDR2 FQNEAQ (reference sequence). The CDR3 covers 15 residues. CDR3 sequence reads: CASSLERVAVDTQYF. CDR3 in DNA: TGTGCCAGCAGCTTAGAGCGGGTAGCGGTTGATACGCAGTATTTT.

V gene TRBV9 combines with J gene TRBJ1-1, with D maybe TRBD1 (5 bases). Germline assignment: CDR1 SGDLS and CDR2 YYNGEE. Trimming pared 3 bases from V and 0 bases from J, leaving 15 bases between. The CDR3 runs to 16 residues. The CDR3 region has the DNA TGTGCCAGCAGCGGAAGTGGGGGAAGGATGAACACTGAAGCTTTCTTT. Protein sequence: CASSGSGGRMNTEAFF.

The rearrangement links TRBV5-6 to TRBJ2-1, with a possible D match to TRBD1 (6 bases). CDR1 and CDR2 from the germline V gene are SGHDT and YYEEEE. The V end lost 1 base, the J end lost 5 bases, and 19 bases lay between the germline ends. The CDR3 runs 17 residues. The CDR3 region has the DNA TGTGCCAGCAGCTTGTTAGCTTGGGGGCCCAACCACAATGAGCAGTTCTTC. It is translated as CASSLLAWGPNHNEQFF.

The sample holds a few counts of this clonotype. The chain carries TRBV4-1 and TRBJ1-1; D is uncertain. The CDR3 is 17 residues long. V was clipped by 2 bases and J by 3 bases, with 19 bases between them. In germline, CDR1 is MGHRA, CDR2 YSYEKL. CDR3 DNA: TGCGCCAGCAGCCAATTCCGGGCCGGGATCACGGACACTGAAGCTTTCTTT. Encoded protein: CASSQFRAGITDTEAFF.

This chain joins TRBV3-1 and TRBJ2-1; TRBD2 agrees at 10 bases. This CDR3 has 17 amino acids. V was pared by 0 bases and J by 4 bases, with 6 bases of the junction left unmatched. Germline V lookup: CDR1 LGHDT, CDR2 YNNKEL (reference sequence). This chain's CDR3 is CASSQDYLAGVYNEQFF. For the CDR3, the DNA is TGTGCCAGCAGCCAAGATTACCTAGCGGGGGTTTACAATGAGCAGTTCTTC.

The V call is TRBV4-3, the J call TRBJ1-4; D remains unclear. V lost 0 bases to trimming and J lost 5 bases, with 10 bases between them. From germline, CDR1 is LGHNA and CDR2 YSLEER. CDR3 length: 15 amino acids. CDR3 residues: CASSQEFQLNEKLFF. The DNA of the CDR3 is TGCGCCAGCAGCCAAGAGTTTCAGTTAAATGAAAAACTGTTTTTT.

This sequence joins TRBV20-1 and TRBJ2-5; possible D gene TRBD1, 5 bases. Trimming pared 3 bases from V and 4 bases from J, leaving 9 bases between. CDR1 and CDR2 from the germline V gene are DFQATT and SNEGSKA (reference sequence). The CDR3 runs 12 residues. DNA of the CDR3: TGCAGTGCTAGGGGTAGGGGAGAGACCCAGTACTTC. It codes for CSARGRGETQYF.

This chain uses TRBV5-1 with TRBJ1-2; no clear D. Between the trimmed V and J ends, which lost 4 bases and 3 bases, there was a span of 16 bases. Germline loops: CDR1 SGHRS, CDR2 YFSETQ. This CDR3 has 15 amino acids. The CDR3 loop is CASSTAAGSYYGYTF. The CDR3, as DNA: TGCGCCAGCAGCACCGCGGCGGGGAGTTACTATGGCTACACCTTC.

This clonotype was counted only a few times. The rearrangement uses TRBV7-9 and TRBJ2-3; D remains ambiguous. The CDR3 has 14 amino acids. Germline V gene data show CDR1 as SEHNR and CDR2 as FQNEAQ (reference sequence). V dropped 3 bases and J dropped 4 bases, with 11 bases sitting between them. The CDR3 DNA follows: TGTGCCAGCAGCTTCTTAGGAAGGTCAGATACGCAGTATTTT. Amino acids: CASSFLGRSDTQYF.

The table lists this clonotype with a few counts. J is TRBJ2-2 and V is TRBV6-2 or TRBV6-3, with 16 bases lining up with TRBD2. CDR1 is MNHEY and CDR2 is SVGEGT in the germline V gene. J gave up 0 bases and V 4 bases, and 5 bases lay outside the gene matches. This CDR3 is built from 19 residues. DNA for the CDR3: TGTGCCAGCAGTTCTCCCGGGACTAGCGGGAGGGCGAACACCGGGGAGCTGTTTTTT. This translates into CASSSPGTSGRANTGELFF.

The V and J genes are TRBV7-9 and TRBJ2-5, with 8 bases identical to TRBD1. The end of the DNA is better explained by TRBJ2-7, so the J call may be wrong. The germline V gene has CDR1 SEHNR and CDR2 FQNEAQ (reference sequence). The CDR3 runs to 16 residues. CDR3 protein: CASSLAGGAGQDEQYF. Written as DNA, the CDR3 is TGTGCCAGCAGCTTAGCGGGAGGTGCGGGACAGGACGAGCAGTACTTC.

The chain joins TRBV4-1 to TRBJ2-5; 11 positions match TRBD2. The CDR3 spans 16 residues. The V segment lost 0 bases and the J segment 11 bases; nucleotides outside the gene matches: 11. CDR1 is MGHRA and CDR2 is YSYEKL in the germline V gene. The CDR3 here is CASSQEQLAGESGQYF. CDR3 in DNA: TGCGCCAGCAGCCAAGAACAACTAGCGGGGGAAAGTGGGCAGTACTTC.

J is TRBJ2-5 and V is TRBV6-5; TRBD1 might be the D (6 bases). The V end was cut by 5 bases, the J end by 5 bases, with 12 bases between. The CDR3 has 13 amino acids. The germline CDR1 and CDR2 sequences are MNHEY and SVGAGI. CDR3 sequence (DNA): TGTGCCAGCAGTAACCGGGACACTGAGACCCAGTACTTC. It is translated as CASSNRDTETQYF.

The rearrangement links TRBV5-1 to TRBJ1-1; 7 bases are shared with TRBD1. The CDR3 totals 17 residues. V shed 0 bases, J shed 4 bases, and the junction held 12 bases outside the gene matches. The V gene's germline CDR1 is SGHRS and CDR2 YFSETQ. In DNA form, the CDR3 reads TGCGCCAGCAGCTTGGGACAGGGTCAGAGGGAAAGCACTGAAGCTTTCTTT. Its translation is CASSLGQGQRESTEAFF.

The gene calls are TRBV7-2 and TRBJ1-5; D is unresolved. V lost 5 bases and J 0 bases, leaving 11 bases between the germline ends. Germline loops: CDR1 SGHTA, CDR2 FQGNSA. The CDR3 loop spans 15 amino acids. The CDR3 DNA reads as TGTGCCAGCAGCCAAGGACGGTCTAGCAATCAGCCCCAGCATTTT. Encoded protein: CASSQGRSSNQPQHF.

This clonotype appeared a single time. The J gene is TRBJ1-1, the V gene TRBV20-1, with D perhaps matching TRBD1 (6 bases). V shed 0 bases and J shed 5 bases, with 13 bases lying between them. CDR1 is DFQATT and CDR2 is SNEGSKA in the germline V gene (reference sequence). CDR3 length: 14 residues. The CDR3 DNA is TGCAGTGCTAGAGACGGCAGGGGTTGGACTGAAGCTTTCTTT. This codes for CSARDGRGWTEAFF.

The CDR3 nucleotides are TGTGCCAGCAGCTTCCAAGCGGGGAGCGGGAGGGCCTATAATGAGCAGTACTTC. Protein sequence: CASSFQAGSGRAYNEQYF. The chain uses TRBV7-2 and TRBJ2-7, with TRBD2 matching over 10 bases. With 3 bases clipped from V and 7 bases from J, the junction kept 18 bases outside the gene matches. The CDR3 is 18 amino acids. Germline V gene sequence: CDR1 SGHTA, CDR2 FQGNSA.

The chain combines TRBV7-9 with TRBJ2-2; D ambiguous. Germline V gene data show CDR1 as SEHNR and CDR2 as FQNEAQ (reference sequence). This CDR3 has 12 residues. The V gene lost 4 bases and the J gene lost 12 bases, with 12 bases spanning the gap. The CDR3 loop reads CASSSSQWQLFF. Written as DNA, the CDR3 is TGTGCCAGCAGCTCTAGTCAGTGGCAGCTGTTTTTT.